This entry lists 9 T cell receptor beta chains sequenced from one sample in a study of blood T cells in healthy people across ages. Next came a second PCR, run for about 6 to 12 cycles, which used a sample-barcoded 5' primer along with a J-beta primer mix. TCRdb reanalysed the 5' RACE reads using MiXCR and keeps one entry per CDR3 protein. The data hold some 750,000 distinct CDR3 sequences, with 22% observed a single time. What was sequenced was blood. The receptors come from a man in his 70s in good health.

This clonotype was picked up a small number of times. V is TRBV6-6 and J is TRBJ2-1; possible D gene TRBD2, 6 bases. The V end lost 4 bases, the J end lost 4 bases, and 11 bases lay between the germline ends. From germline, CDR1 is MNHNY and CDR2 SVGAGI (reference sequence). The CDR3 has 14 amino acids. The CDR3 DNA sequence: TGTGCCAGCAGTTCCGCGGGGATATACAATGAGCAGTTCTTC. As protein: CASSSAGIYNEQFF.

This clonotype was seen more than once but under ten times. J is TRBJ1-5 and V is TRBV19, with 10 bases matching TRBD1. In germline, CDR1 is LNHDA, CDR2 SQIVND (reference sequence). The CDR3 has 16 amino acids. V lost 3 bases to trimming and J lost 4 bases; unmatched junction nucleotides: 6. CDR3 nucleotide sequence: TGTGCCAGTAGTATGGTTGGGACAGGGGAAAATCAGCCCCAGCATTTT. Translated: CASSMVGTGENQPQHF.

This clonotype was counted only a few times. The chain uses TRBV6-1 and TRBJ1-1; possibly TRBD1 for D (6 bases). Germline lookup yields CDR1 MNHNS and CDR2 SASEGT. This CDR3 is 13 amino acids long. V was shortened by 10 bases and J by 5 bases, with 17 bases between the two germline ends. The CDR3 sequence is CATSQGRKTEAFF. The DNA for the CDR3 is TGTGCCACCTCCCAGGGGAGGAAGACTGAAGCTTTCTTT.

This clonotype was seen only a few times. The gene calls are TRBV12-3 or TRBV12-4 and TRBJ1-6; maybe TRBD1 (6 bases). Deletions cut 7 bases from V and 8 bases from J, with 9 bases between. This CDR3 is 12 amino acids long. Here the CDR3 reads CASTPGDSPLHF. In DNA form, the CDR3 reads TGTGCCAGCACCCCAGGGGATTCACCCCTCCACTTT.

This chain links TRBV7-6 with TRBJ2-5, with 9 bases identical to TRBD1. V was pared by 5 bases and J by 9 bases, with 7 bases of the junction left unmatched. The CDR3 has 13 residues. Germline CDR1 is SGHVS and CDR2 is FNYEAQ. DNA of the CDR3: TGTGCCAGCAGCCCCAGACAGGGGGAGGCCCAGTACTTC. Translating gives CASSPRQGEAQYF.

This clonotype was recorded a few times. The rearrangement uses TRBV7-2 and TRBJ1-4; D unclear. Trimming left V 3 bases short and J 4 bases short, with 9 bases between. Germline CDR1 is SGHTA and CDR2 is FQGNSA. This CDR3 has 14 residues. The CDR3: CASSFYGNNEKLFF. As DNA, the CDR3 is TGTGCCAGCAGCTTCTACGGGAATAATGAAAAACTGTTTTTT.

V gene TRBV27 combines with J gene TRBJ1-5, with D unclear. The V end was cut by 5 bases, the J end by 0 bases, with 8 bases between. This CDR3 is 14 amino acids long. Germline assignment: CDR1 MNHEY and CDR2 SMNVEV (reference sequence). CDR3 amino acids: CASSRLGSNQPQHF. The CDR3 nucleotides read TGTGCCAGCAGTCGTCTCGGTAGCAATCAGCCCCAGCATTTT.

The rearrangement joins TRBV3-1 to TRBJ2-7; no clear D gene. Germline V gene sequence: CDR1 LGHDT, CDR2 YNNKEL (reference sequence). The V and J ends lost 5 bases and 0 bases respectively, with 14 bases between them. The CDR3 loop spans 15 amino acids. The chain's CDR3 is CASSVGSPVSYEQYF. The CDR3 DNA reads as TGTGCCAGCAGCGTGGGTAGCCCCGTCTCCTACGAGCAGTACTTC.

The CDR3 is CASSPTGGTWNTEAFF. The CDR3 coding sequence is TGTGCCAGCAGCCCCACGGGGGGCACGTGGAACACTGAAGCTTTCTTT. The chain couples TRBV11-1 to TRBJ1-1, with D tentatively TRBD1 (6 bases). The CDR3 runs 16 residues. Germline V gene data show CDR1 as SGHAT and CDR2 as FQDESV (reference sequence). V was shortened by 5 bases and J by 1 base, with 17 bases between the two germline ends.